A selection of T cell receptor beta chains follows, all from one sample in a study of control samples from healthy donors and cancer patients. Sequencing used immunoSEQ multiplex PCR; TCRdb keeps in-frame clones, though not all of them. The sample has 85,000 to 95,000 clones; roughly nine tenths are singletons. Sequences were obtained from blood. These receptor sequences come from a woman between 65 and 79 years old in good health. Both conserved end residues are part of each CDR3. The D gene is left open where the match is weak. Not all rows give a size; the values are once, few, many and, for expanded clones, a class.

.,TRBJ1-2,TRBV10-3,.,CAISGSSVRPKEYGYTF,TGTGCCATCAGTGGGTCCAGTGTCAGACCCAAGGAGTATGGCTACACCTTC
.,TRBJ1-5,TRBV5-1,.,CASSLGTGNQPQHF,TGCGCCAGCAGCTTGGGGACGGGTAATCAGCCCCAGCATTTT
.,TRBJ1-2,TRBV20-1,.,CSARDVLGYTF,TGCAGTGCTAGAGATGTATTGGGCTACACCTTC
.,TRBJ2-7,TRBV7-8,.,CASSPRGSYEQYF,TGTGCCAGCAGTCCGCGGGGTTCCTACGAGCAGTACTTC
.,TRBJ1-4,TRBV6-5,.,CASSYGYTDNEKLFF,TGTGCCAGCAGTTACGGTTACACAGATAATGAAAAACTGTTTTTT
.,TRBJ2-6,TRBV11-3,.,CASSLDREPAGGANVLTF,TGTGCCAGCAGCTTAGATCGGGAACCCGCTGGAGGGGCCAACGTCCTGACTTTC
.,TRBJ1-3,TRBV11-2,once,CASSLGQGNTIYF,TGTGCCAGCAGCTTAGGCCAGGGGAACACCATATATTTT
.,TRBJ1-2,TRBV3-1/TRBV3-2,.,CASSPATKYGYTF,TGTGCCAGCAGCCCCGCCACGAAGTATGGCTACACCTTC
.,TRBJ1-5,TRBV18,.,CASSPTRSNQPQHF,TGTGCCAGCTCACCGACACGTAGCAATCAGCCCCAGCATTTT
TRBD1,TRBJ2-7,TRBV27,.,CASSFRSWRQGRDSYEQYF,TGTGCCAGCAGTTTTAGGTCGTGGCGACAGGGTAGAGACAGCTACGAGCAGTACTTC
.,TRBJ1-1,TRBV2,.,CASGAGENTEAFF,TGTGCCAGCGGGGCAGGGGAGAACACTGAAGCTTTCTTT
.,TRBJ2-1,TRBV24-1,.,CATSDIRGNEQFF,TGTGCCACCAGTGATATCCGGGGTAATGAGCAGTTCTTC
TRBD1,TRBJ2-3,TRBV7-9,.,CASSPLGQGSDTQYF,TGTGCCAGCAGCCCCTTGGGACAGGGGTCGGATACGCAGTATTTT
.,TRBJ1-2,TRBV12-3/TRBV12-4,.,CASSLQQGPSYTF,TGTGCCAGCAGTTTACAACAGGGTCCGAGCTACACCTTC
.,TRBJ1-4,TRBV6-6,.,CASTPPGAKEKLFF,TGTGCCAGCACCCCCCCCGGGGCGAAGGAAAAACTGTTTTTT
.,TRBJ2-6,TRBV6-5,.,CASSPRGGANVLTF,TGTGCCAGCAGTCCGCGGGGCGGGGCCAACGTCCTGACTTTC
.,TRBJ1-1,TRBV6-5,.,CASIPPQGRGTEAFF,TGTGCCAGCATACCACCCCAGGGTAGGGGCACTGAAGCTTTCTTT
.,TRBJ1-1,TRBV6-5,.,CASSYSPMDTEAFF,TGTGCCAGCAGTTACAGCCCCATGGACACTGAAGCTTTCTTT
.,TRBJ2-7,TRBV5-8,.,CASSALGEQYF,TGTGCCAGCAGCGCTCTGGGCGAGCAGTACTTC
TRBD1,TRBJ1-2,TRBV5-5,.,CASSFGTVYGYTF,TGTGCCAGCAGCTTCGGGACAGTCTATGGCTACACCTTC
TRBD1,TRBJ1-1,TRBV5-5,.,CASSLATGVGVYTEAFF,TGTGCCAGCAGCTTAGCAACAGGGGTTGGGGTTTATACTGAAGCTTTCTTT
TRBD2,TRBJ2-7,TRBV2,.,CASSEEGLAGGSDEQYF,TGTGCCAGCAGTGAGGAGGGACTAGCGGGAGGGTCTGACGAGCAGTACTTC
.,TRBJ1-2,TRBV19,.,CASKTGLQVNYGYTF,TGTGCCAGTAAAACGGGGCTTCAGGTCAACTATGGCTACACCTTC
.,TRBJ1-6,TRBV21-1,once,CASSKVAGSSSPLHF,TGTGCCAGCAGCAAGGTCGCGGGGAGCAGTTCACCCCTCCACTTT
TRBD2,TRBJ2-5,TRBV23-1,.,CASSQWGGIETQYF,TGCGCCAGCAGTCAATGGGGGGGGATTGAGACCCAGTACTTC
TRBD1,TRBJ1-1,TRBV3-1/TRBV3-2,once,CASSPGQMNTEAFF,TGTGCCAGCAGCCCGGGACAGATGAACACTGAAGCTTTCTTT